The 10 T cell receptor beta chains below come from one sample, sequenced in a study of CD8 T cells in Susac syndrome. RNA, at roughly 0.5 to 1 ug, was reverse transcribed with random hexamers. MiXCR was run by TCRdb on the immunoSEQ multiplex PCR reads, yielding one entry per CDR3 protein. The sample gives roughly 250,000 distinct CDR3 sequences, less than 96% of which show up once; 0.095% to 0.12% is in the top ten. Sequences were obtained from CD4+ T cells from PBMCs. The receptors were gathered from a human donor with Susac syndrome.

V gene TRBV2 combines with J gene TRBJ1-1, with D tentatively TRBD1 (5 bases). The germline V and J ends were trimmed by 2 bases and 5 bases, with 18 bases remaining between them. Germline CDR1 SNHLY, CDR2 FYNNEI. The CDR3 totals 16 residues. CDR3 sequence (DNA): TGTGCCAGCAGTGAAATCCAGGGCTCTCCGAGGACTGAAGCTTTCTTT. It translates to CASSEIQGSPRTEAFF.

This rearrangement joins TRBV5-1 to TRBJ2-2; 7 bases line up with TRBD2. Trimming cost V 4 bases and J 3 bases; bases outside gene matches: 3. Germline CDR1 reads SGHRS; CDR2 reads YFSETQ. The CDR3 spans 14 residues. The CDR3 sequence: CASSPAGDTGELFF. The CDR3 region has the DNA TGCGCCAGCAGCCCCGCGGGGGACACCGGGGAGCTGTTTTTT.

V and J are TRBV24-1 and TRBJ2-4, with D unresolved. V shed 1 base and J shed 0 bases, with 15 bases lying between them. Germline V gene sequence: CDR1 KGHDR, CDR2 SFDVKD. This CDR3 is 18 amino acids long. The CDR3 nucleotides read TGTGCCACCAGTGATTTTGATCCAGGAACCCTAGCCAAAAACATTCAGTACTTC. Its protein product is CATSDFDPGTLAKNIQYF.

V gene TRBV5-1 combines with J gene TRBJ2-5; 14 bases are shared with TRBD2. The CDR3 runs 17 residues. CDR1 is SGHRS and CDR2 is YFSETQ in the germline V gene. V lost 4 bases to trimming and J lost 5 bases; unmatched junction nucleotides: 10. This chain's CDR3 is CASSQPGLAGGWETQYF. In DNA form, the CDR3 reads TGCGCCAGCAGCCAGCCCGGACTAGCGGGAGGCTGGGAGACCCAGTACTTC.

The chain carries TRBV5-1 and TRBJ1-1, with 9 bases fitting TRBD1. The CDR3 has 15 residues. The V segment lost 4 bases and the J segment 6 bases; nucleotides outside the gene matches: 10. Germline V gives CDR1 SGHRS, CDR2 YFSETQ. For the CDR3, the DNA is TGCGCCAGCAGCACGGGGACAGGGTCGGGCGCTGAAGCTTTCTTT. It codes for CASSTGTGSGAEAFF.

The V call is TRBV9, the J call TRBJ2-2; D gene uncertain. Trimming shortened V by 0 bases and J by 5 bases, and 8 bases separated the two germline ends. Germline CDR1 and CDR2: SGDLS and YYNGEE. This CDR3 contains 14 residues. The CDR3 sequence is CASSVEEWTGELFF. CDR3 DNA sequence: TGTGCCAGCAGCGTAGAGGAATGGACCGGGGAGCTGTTTTTT.

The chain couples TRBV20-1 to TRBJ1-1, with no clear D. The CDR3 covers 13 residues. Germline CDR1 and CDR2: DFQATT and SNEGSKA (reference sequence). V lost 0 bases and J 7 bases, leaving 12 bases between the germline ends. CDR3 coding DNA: TGCAGTGCTAGAGATAAACACTGGGATGAAGCTTTCTTT. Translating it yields CSARDKHWDEAFF.

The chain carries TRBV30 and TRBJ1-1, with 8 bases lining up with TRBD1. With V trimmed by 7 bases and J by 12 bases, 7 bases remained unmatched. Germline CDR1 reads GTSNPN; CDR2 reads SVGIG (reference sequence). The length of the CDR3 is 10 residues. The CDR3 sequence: CASSDRETFF. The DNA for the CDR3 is TGTGCCTCCTCGGACAGGGAAACTTTCTTT.

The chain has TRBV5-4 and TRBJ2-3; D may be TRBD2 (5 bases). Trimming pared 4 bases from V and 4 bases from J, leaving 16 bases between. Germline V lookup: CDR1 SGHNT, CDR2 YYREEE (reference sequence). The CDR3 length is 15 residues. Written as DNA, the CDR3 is TGTGCCAGCAGCCCAGCACGACTCGGGGCAGATACGCAGTATTTT. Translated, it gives CASSPARLGADTQYF. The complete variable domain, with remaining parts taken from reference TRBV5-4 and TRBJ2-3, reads ETGVTQSPTHLIKTRGQQVTLRCSSQSGHNTVSWYQQALGQGPQFIFQYYREEENGRGNFPPRFSGLQFPNYSSELNVNALELDDSALYLCASSPARLGADTQYFGPGTRLTVL.

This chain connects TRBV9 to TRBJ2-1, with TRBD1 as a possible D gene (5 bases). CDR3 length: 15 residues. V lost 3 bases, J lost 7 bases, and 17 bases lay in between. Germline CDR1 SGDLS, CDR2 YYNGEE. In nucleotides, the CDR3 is TGTGCCAGCAGCGAGAGGACAAATACCTTGAATGAGCAGTTCTTC. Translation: CASSERTNTLNEQFF.